This TCR beta chain comes out of a study of T cell responses to AZD1222 COVID-19 vaccine. General study points: A mostly white British donor set with more females was recruited, and clonal diversity was possibly underestimated.

Assay: immunoSEQ multiplex PCR; the TCRdb copy retains only in-frame clones and omits some. Among approximately 80,000 clones listed, 70% to 90% were seen once. Germline V gives CDR1 SGHNT, CDR2 YYREEE (reference sequence). There are 14 residues in the CDR3. V was pared by 3 bases and J by 3 bases, with 10 bases between. A word on this clone: Its antigen is unknown.

The sequence derives from an adult in good health. The sample here was peripheral blood, taken on day 0 of MenACWY control vaccination. This sequence joins TRBV5-4 and TRBJ1-5; weak D call: TRBD1 (5 bases). Written as DNA, the CDR3 is TGTGCCAGCAGCTCCTGGGGGATCAATCAGCCCCAGCATTTT. Translation gives CASSSWGINQPQHF.